Listed below are T cell receptor beta chains from one sample, sequenced in a study of CD8 T cells in ankylosing spondylitis. TCRdb recomputed calls from the 5' RACE reads with MiXCR, one row per CDR3 protein. The sample consists of roughly 370,000 distinct CDR3 sequences, 20% to 25% of them appearing once. Sequencing was carried out using blood, either unsorted or a sorted T cell fraction (not recorded which). The receptors here all came from a male donor with ankylosing spondylitis. The conserved cysteine and the conserved F or W are not part of the CDR3 here.

J gene,V gene,CDR3 protein
TRBJ1-1,TRBV4-3,ASSQDRATENTEAF
TRBJ1-5,TRBV12-3/TRBV12-4,ASSQKGNSNQPQH
TRBJ2-1,TRBV7-9,ASSLAGLVANEQF
TRBJ1-2,TRBV3-1,ASSQRRGGYGYT
TRBJ1-4,TRBV28,ASSLPWREGATNEKLF
TRBJ1-5,TRBV5-1,ASSRGGNQPQH
TRBJ2-5,TRBV28,ASSLWEGRGEETQY
TRBJ2-7,TRBV29-1,SVEGYGRQY
TRBJ1-1,TRBV27,ASSLSRGSEAF
TRBJ1-2,TRBV5-5,ASSEGQGGHRRIYGYT
TRBJ1-2,TRBV20-1,SARSTGGGYT
TRBJ1-3,TRBV11-2,ASSLARDGGTIY
TRBJ2-1,TRBV11-2,ASGAGGLNNEQF
TRBJ2-1,TRBV28,ASLGAGLYNEQF
TRBJ2-4,TRBV19,ASSTVAKNIQY
TRBJ2-2,TRBV15,ATSRDRDTTTGELF
TRBJ2-7,TRBV29-1,SVEVTTYEQY
TRBJ2-1,TRBV29-1,SGQTGKQQF
TRBJ2-7,TRBV5-1,ASSLAEGLDYEQY
TRBJ1-1,TRBV29-1,SLSGTAQRAF
TRBJ2-5,TRBV28,ASSLLIQGAALETQY
TRBJ1-2,TRBV20-1,SARGGQGNPYGYT
TRBJ1-1,TRBV7-6,ASSLAVDSTEAF
TRBJ1-1,TRBV12-3/TRBV12-4,ASSDSPTEAF
TRBJ2-2,TRBV3-1,ASSQDQGPYTGELF
TRBJ2-3,TRBV6-1,ASSRGVRERADTQY
TRBJ2-5,TRBV3-1,ASSRSTGVQETQY
TRBJ2-2,TRBV2,ASSPRRQGTGELF
TRBJ2-2,TRBV4-3,ASSQVAGDIGELF
TRBJ1-5,TRBV6-2/TRBV6-3,ASKEGNQPQH
TRBJ2-7,TRBV19,ASSLRTGSAYEQY
TRBJ2-7,TRBV18,ASSKTGPLYEQY
TRBJ2-5,TRBV5-1,ASSLGQGSQETQY
TRBJ2-1,TRBV29-1,SVASVAGVGEQF
TRBJ2-1,TRBV9,ASSVVGIGNEQF
TRBJ2-2,TRBV12-3/TRBV12-4,ASSLMTSGELF
TRBJ2-7,TRBV5-8,ASSFWTGGASSATY
TRBJ2-3,TRBV28,ATGTSGPDTQY
TRBJ2-3,TRBV28,ASSHGLAAYTDTQY
TRBJ1-2,TRBV11-2,ASSLARVGYT
TRBJ1-6,TRBV27,ASSLPGRANSPLH
TRBJ2-1,TRBV28,ASIERDEQF
TRBJ2-7,TRBV5-4,ASSLPGGGYEQY
TRBJ2-7,TRBV12-3/TRBV12-4,ASSPQGRSSYEQY
TRBJ2-7,TRBV7-2,ASSSAGGLIYEQY
TRBJ2-3,TRBV20-1,SAHLRPHTSTDTQY
TRBJ1-1,TRBV10-2,ASSEGTANTEAF
TRBJ1-1,TRBV3-1,ASSQTGTGSTEAF
TRBJ1-1,TRBV5-1,ASSPEALNTEAF
TRBJ2-1,TRBV12-3/TRBV12-4,ASSGSYEQF
TRBJ2-5,TRBV5-1,ASSQKSQLAAETQY
TRBJ2-1,TRBV20-1,SAHDPTGGSYNEQF
TRBJ2-2,TRBV28,ASSPPGAPAGELF